Each of the 8 T cell receptor beta chains below was sequenced from the same sample in a study of post-analysis software for immune sequencing data (dated by TCRdb to between 2014 and 2017). The paper's findings and limits, for the study overall: Significantly higher frequencies in patients than in controls were found for several TRBV segments, including TRBV5-6, TRBV5-1 and TRBV20-1.

Receptor libraries were prepared by PCR. This sample was sequenced with an Illumina HiSeq 2500. To reduce PCR and sequencing biases, unique molecular identifiers were incorporated into the TCR beta cDNA libraries. Using fastp trimming at Q25 and MiXCR clonotype assembly, TCRdb reanalyzed the public sequencing data and kept in-frame beta chains. Every distinct CDR3 protein forms one entry, paired with its most common genes and DNA. For this sample the table gives hundreds of thousands of distinct CDR3 sequences, of which more than 30% were detected only once. 6.5% to 8% of the sample is taken by the ten largest. Their cognate antigens are unknown. Specimen: blood. The receptors shown here come from a girl aged 2 to 9 with multiple sclerosis.

This clonotype was found a few times. The V and J genes are TRBV27 and TRBJ2-7, with D perhaps TRBD1 (6 bases). The CDR3 contains 14 residues. The ends were cut back, 5 bases at V and 3 bases at J, with 14 bases in the middle. The V gene's germline CDR1 is MNHEY and CDR2 SMNVEV (reference sequence). Here the CDR3 reads CASSVTGTFYEQYF. In nucleotides, the CDR3 is TGTGCCAGCAGTGTAACCGGGACATTCTACGAGCAGTACTTC.

A few counts support this clonotype. This chain uses TRBV2 with TRBJ2-1, with D possibly being TRBD2 (5 bases). V was clipped by 4 bases and J by 4 bases, with 14 bases between them. Germline values: CDR1 SNHLY, CDR2 FYNNEI. This CDR3 has 15 residues. CDR3: CASSVKTTLYNEQFF. The DNA of the CDR3 is TGTGCCAGCAGTGTTAAGACTACCCTATACAATGAGCAGTTCTTC.

In its sample, this clonotype was seen many times. J is TRBJ1-2 and V is TRBV6-2 or TRBV6-3, with a tentative D call TRBD1 (6 bases). Germline V gene lookup returns CDR1 MNHEY and CDR2 SVGEGT. Trimming removed 8 bases from V and 8 bases from J, with 21 bases in between. The CDR3 has 14 residues. The CDR3 spells CASGTRRARGGYTF. For the CDR3, the DNA is TGTGCCAGCGGGACACGCAGGGCCCGGGGCGGCTACACCTTC.

This rearrangement joins TRBV27 to TRBJ2-1; TRBD1 matches 10 bases. The CDR3 length is 15 residues. The V gene's germline CDR1 is MNHEY and CDR2 SMNVEV (reference sequence). The trim removed 10 bases at V and 6 bases at J, leaving 12 bases unmatched. CDR3 in DNA: TGTGCCACCTCTGTCGGGACAGGGGTTCTCAATGAGCAGTTCTTC. Amino acid sequence: CATSVGTGVLNEQFF.

This clonotype has a handful of counts. The chain is built from TRBV29-1 and TRBJ2-5; no clear D gene. The DNA end favors TRBJ2-7, so the J call may be wrong. Germline-derived CDR1 and CDR2 are SQVTM and ANQGSEA. CDR3 length equals 11 residues. The CDR3 loop is CSVENRDEQYF. The CDR3 DNA reads as TGCAGCGTTGAAAATCGAGACGAGCAGTACTTC.

The chain has TRBV5-1 and TRBJ1-1; D is ambiguous. The CDR3 length is 17 residues. CDR1 is SGHRS and CDR2 is YFSETQ in the germline V gene. The V gene lost 0 bases and the J gene lost 6 bases, with 21 bases spanning the gap. CDR3 in DNA: TGCGCCAGCAGCTTGGTAGTCAATTCGGGTATAGTCGCTGAAGCTTTCTTT. It specifies CASSLVVNSGIVAEAFF. The full variable domain, completed using reference TRBV5-1 and TRBJ1-1, is KAGVTQTPRYLIKTRGQQVTLSCSPISGHRSVSWYQQTPGQGLQFLFEYFSETQRNKGNFPGRFSGRQFSNSRSEMNVSTLELGDSALYLCASSLVVNSGIVAEAFFGQGTRLTVV.

The V and J genes are TRBV29-1 and TRBJ2-5; perhaps TRBD2 as D (6 bases). CDR1 is SQVTM, CDR2 ANQGSEA, per germline. CDR3 length: 11 residues. V lost 4 bases and J lost 5, with 8 bases in between. Here the CDR3 DNA reads TGCAGCGTTGTTGGGGGGGAGACCCAGTACTTC. Translation gives CSVVGGETQYF.

J is TRBJ2-7 and V is TRBV20-1; no reliable D call. The ends were cut back, 0 bases at V and 2 bases at J, with 14 bases in the middle. The CDR3 contains 15 residues. Germline CDR1 DFQATT, CDR2 SNEGSKA (reference sequence). Here the CDR3 reads CSARDEQILAYEQYF. In DNA form, the CDR3 reads TGCAGTGCTAGAGATGAACAGATCTTGGCCTACGAGCAGTACTTC.